Listed here is a single TCR beta chain. This clone was recorded at least ten times. It has no known antigen specificity. No much larger clonotype is one base removed from it; base qualities were not supplied. The data are from a study of metastatic and nonmetastatic thyroid tumors (dated by TCRdb to 2018 to 2021). Broadly, across the study: The researchers compared repertoires between peripheral blood samples and tumor or nodule tissue samples from patients with malignant or benign thyroid disease. Overall study outcomes, separate from this receptor: In both blood and tumor samples, malignant tumors were reported to have significantly higher TCR beta diversity than benign nodules.

Preparation of the library involved PCR. Data came from an Illumina HiSeq 4000. High-throughput sequencing was used to profile the TCR beta-chain CDR3 region of each patient. The paper's processing steps were these. The researchers built a classifier to tell apart papillary thyroid cancer patients with distant metastasis, based on CDR3 differences among clinicopathological groups. The Shannon index was used to assess repertoire diversity, and the Morisita-Horn index was used to assess tumor-blood repertoire similarity. The public sequencing data were trimmed at Q25 with fastp and processed into clonotypes with MiXCR by TCRdb, which kept only in-frame beta chains. The V and J calls shown here were made by TCRdb, not taken from the authors' results. In this sample the table shows tens of thousands of clones, about 15% of which occur a single time. The ten biggest clones cover about 3.9% of the sample.

CDR1 and CDR2, per the germline V gene, are SGDLS and YYNGEE. There are 15 amino acids in the CDR3, from cysteine to phenylalanine inclusive. Left in the record is the CDR3 DNA by itself, 45 bases read in frame from the first base. The trim is 7 bases for V and 2 bases for J, with a gap of 16 bases between the germline ends. No patient had received any treatment before thyroid surgery. Patient clinical samples collected from about 2012 to 2019 were retrospectively analysed using T-cell receptor beta sequencing. The TCR originated in a female donor with papillary thyroid cancer or a benign thyroid nodule (not recorded which). Some clones in this sample may be carry-over from other donors' samples. The specimen sequenced was blood. The sequence joins TRBV9 to TRBJ2-1, and the D gene may be TRBD2, 7 bases matching. The DNA sequence is given as TGTGCCAGCGGAGGCGGGGGCCGACCCTACAATGAGCAGTTCTTC. Translated, this is CASGGGGRPYNEQFF.